The entry below describes one TCR beta chain. The table came from immunoSEQ multiplex PCR; TCRdb's copy has only in-frame clones and leaves some out. The repertoire holds about 300,000 clones, with around 84% as singletons. This sample is part of a study of blood T cell repertoires in COVID-19. Study information: PBMCs, B-cell-depleted T cells, or T cells provided the cDNA or gDNA that made up the material.

Trimming pared 6 bases from V and 0 bases from J, leaving 13 bases between. Germline V gene lookup returns CDR1 SGHRS and CDR2 YFSETQ. The CDR3 totals 14 residues. Sequenced: PBMCs or T cells enriched from blood (not recorded which). This clonotype was sampled from a man aged 25-40 years who had recovered from COVID-19. The V gene is TRBV5-1, the J gene TRBJ2-7; D is ambiguous. CDR3 residues: CASTDLPSSYEQYF. The CDR3 DNA reads as TGCGCCAGCACCGATCTGCCTAGCTCCTACGAGCAGTACTTC.